This T cell receptor beta chain comes out of a study of CD8 T cells in ankylosing spondylitis. Study-level points and caveats: Eight or nine highly homologous variants formed a TCR beta motif that appeared characteristic of ankylosing spondylitis blood. Certain motif variants had earlier appeared in reactive arthritis synovial fluid and blood. Reportedly, matched ankylosing spondylitis synovial fluid was significantly enriched for disease-linked clones.

Quantitative 5'-RACE was performed with molecular barcodes, and it yielded the TCR beta libraries. A single record per CDR3 protein comes from TCRdb applying MiXCR to the 5' RACE reads. Of 45,000 to 65,000 distinct CDR3 sequences listed, 6% to 7.5% are singletons. This clonotype was seen ten or more times. Its antigen is not identified. The sequence was obtained from a female donor with ankylosing spondylitis or in good health (not recorded which). Input material: blood, either unsorted or a sorted T cell fraction (not recorded which).

CDR3 in amino acids: CASSLGWGTLTDTQYF. The CDR3 nucleotides read TGCGCCAGCAGCTTGGGATGGGGGACTCTCACAGATACGCAGTATTTT. The chain employs TRBV5-1 and TRBJ2-3, with D tentatively TRBD2 (6 bases). V was trimmed by 0 bases and J by 2 bases, leaving 13 bases between them. Germline V gene lookup returns CDR1 SGHRS and CDR2 YFSETQ. The CDR3 is 16 residues long.